A single sample gave rise to the 19 T cell receptor beta chains below, sequenced in a study of tumor-infiltrating lymphocytes in localized non-small cell lung cancer. Sequencing used immunoSEQ multiplex PCR; TCRdb keeps in-frame clones, though not all of them. This sample has some 9,700 clones, with about 80% found just once. The specimen sequenced was uninvolved lung tissue not adjacent to the tumor. The receptors were sampled from a human donor with non-small cell lung cancer.

The chain uses TRBV7-9 and TRBJ1-1; no definite D call. The length of the CDR3 is 12 residues. The germline V gene has CDR1 SEHNR and CDR2 FQNEAQ (reference sequence). Trimming left V 1 base short and J 10 bases short, with 10 bases between. The chain's CDR3 is CASSLDRVVAFF. CDR3 in DNA: TGTGCCAGCAGCTTAGATCGGGTGGTAGCTTTCTTT.

This clone was seen just once. The chain is built from TRBV15 and TRBJ1-2; the match to TRBD1 covers 9 bases. Germline lookup yields CDR1 LNHNV and CDR2 YYDKDF (reference sequence). The CDR3 runs 13 residues. Unmatched junction bases numbered 1, after V lost 3 bases and J lost 5 bases. The CDR3 nucleotides read TGTGCCACCAGCAGGGGGACAGGGTATGGCTACACCTTC. Its translation: CATSRGTGYGYTF. The whole variable domain, remainder taken from reference TRBV15 and TRBJ1-2, is DAMVIQNPRYQVTQFGKPVTLSCSQTLNHNVMYWYQQKSSQAPKLLFHYYDKDFNNEADTPDNFQSRRPNTSFCFLDIRSPGLGDTAMYLCATSRGTGYGYTFGSGTRLTVV.

The chain employs TRBV29-1 and TRBJ1-1; TRBD1 matches at 11 bases. The CDR3 spans 15 residues. J gave up 4 bases and V 6 bases, and 10 bases lay outside the gene matches. The germline CDR1 and CDR2 sequences are SQVTM and ANQGSEA. This chain's CDR3 is CSVLPGTGGFTEAFF. The CDR3 DNA reads TGCAGCGTCCTGCCCGGGACAGGGGGTTTCACTGAAGCTTTCTTT.

By share, this clone ranks as large (0.1 to 1%). The chain combines TRBV9 with TRBJ1-1; maybe TRBD1 (5 bases). Trimming shortened V by 7 bases and J by 11 bases, and 24 bases separated the two germline ends. This CDR3 spans 14 amino acids. Germline CDR1 reads SGDLS; CDR2 reads YYNGEE. In DNA, the CDR3 is TGTGCCAGCTCCCCCCCGGGGGACGCGGTCGAGGCTTTCTTT. Protein sequence: CASSPPGDAVEAFF.

The V call is TRBV25-1, the J call TRBJ2-5, with 8 bases aligning to TRBD1. With V trimmed by 3 bases and J by 1 base, 4 bases remained unmatched. CDR3 length: 15 residues. The germline CDR1 and CDR2 sequences are MGHDK and SYGVNS. The CDR3 coding sequence is TGTGCCAGCAGTGACCGACAGGGGACCCAAGAGACCCAGTACTTC. Its protein is CASSDRQGTQETQYF.

This clone came up once. The chain uses TRBV28 and TRBJ1-2, with a weak D call TRBD1 (5 bases). V lost 5 bases to trimming and J lost 2 bases, with 15 bases between them. The CDR3 loop spans 15 amino acids. Germline V CDR1 and CDR2: MDHEN, SYDVKM. The CDR3 DNA is TGTGCCAGCAGTCCCTACGGGGGTCGAAACTATGGCTACACCTTC. It specifies CASSPYGGRNYGYTF.

The chain uses TRBV7-9 and TRBJ1-1; 9 bases fit TRBD1. CDR1 SEHNR and CDR2 FQNEAQ come from the germline V gene (reference sequence). V shed 4 bases and J 8 bases; nucleotides not matched to a gene: 8. The CDR3 is 14 amino acids. CDR3 region: CASSWGQGIQEAFF. CDR3 sequence (DNA): TGTGCCAGCAGCTGGGGACAGGGCATTCAAGAAGCTTTCTTT.

In nucleotides, the CDR3 is TGTGCCAGCAGCGTAGGGGTGGGTAACTATGGCTACACCTTC. Its protein is CASSVGVGNYGYTF. This chain connects TRBV9 to TRBJ1-2; D not certain. There are 14 residues in the CDR3. V lost 0 bases and J lost 1, with 7 bases in between. CDR1 is SGDLS, CDR2 YYNGEE, per germline.

This clone has more than one count but fewer than ten. The CDR3 is CASSLLSGGVETQYF. CDR3 bases: TGTGCCAGCAGCTTGTTGTCCGGTGGGGTAGAGACCCAGTACTTC. V gene TRBV5-6 combines with J gene TRBJ2-5; D gene ambiguous. In germline, CDR1 is SGHDT, CDR2 YYEEEE. This CDR3 spans 15 amino acids. Trimming cost V 1 base and J 4 bases, with 14 bases left between them.

This clone was detected once. J is TRBJ1-2 and V is TRBV14, with a possible D match to TRBD1 (6 bases). V lost 3 bases to trimming and J lost 6 bases, with 11 bases between them. In germline, CDR1 is SGHDN, CDR2 FVKESK. The CDR3 runs to 13 residues. CDR3 nucleotide sequence: TGTGCCAGCAGCCAGGCAGGGGTCCATGGCTACACCTTC. Protein sequence: CASSQAGVHGYTF.

The rearrangement joins TRBV7-2 to TRBJ2-7, with D maybe TRBD1 (7 bases). V was clipped by 4 bases and J by 4 bases, with 17 bases between them. This CDR3 region has 15 residues. CDR1 and CDR2 (germline): SGHTA, FQGNSA. The CDR3: CASSSEDRREYEQYF. The CDR3 bases are TGTGCCAGCAGCTCAGAGGACAGGAGGGAGTACGAGCAGTACTTC. The whole variable domain, remainder taken from reference TRBV7-2 and TRBJ2-7, is GAGVSQSPSNKVTEKGKDVELRCDPISGHTALYWYRQSLGQGLEFLIYFQGNSAPDKSGLPSDRFSAERTGGSVSTLTIQRTQQEDSAVYLCASSSEDRREYEQYFGPGTRLTVT.

This chain uses TRBV6-1 with TRBJ2-2; 11 positions match TRBD2. The trim removed 0 bases at V and 6 bases at J, leaving 0 bases unmatched. Germline assignment: CDR1 MNHNS and CDR2 SASEGT. The CDR3 sequence is 15 residues long. In nucleotides, the CDR3 is TGTGCCAGCAGTGAAGCTAGCGGGGGGGCCGGGGAGCTGTTTTTT. Translation: CASSEASGGAGELFF.

The chain recombines TRBV5-6 with TRBJ1-1; D gene unclear. V lost 0 bases, J lost 1 base, and 7 bases lay in between. Per the germline V gene, CDR1 is SGHDT and CDR2 is YYEEEE. CDR3 length equals 14 residues. The CDR3 protein is CASSLGQKNTEAFF. In nucleotides, the CDR3 is TGTGCCAGCAGCTTGGGGCAGAAGAACACTGAAGCTTTCTTT. Drawing the rest from reference TRBV5-6 and TRBJ1-1, the complete variable domain is DAGVTQSPTHLIKTRGQQVTLRCSPKSGHDTVSWYQQALGQGPQFIFQYYEEEERQRGNFPDRFSGHQFPNYSSELNVNALLLGDSALYLCASSLGQKNTEAFFGQGTRLTVV.

CDR3 sequence (DNA): TGTGCCAGCGGCCCCAGGGGGAGGGACACTGAAGCTTTCTTT. It specifies CASGPRGRDTEAFF. The V and J genes are TRBV5-4 and TRBJ1-1, with 7 bases that match TRBD1. This CDR3 has 14 amino acids. Trimming at V came to 7 bases and at J to 3 bases, leaving 9 bases not matched to a gene. Looked up from germline, CDR1 is SGHNT and CDR2 is YYREEE (reference sequence).

V gene TRBV6-5 combines with J gene TRBJ1-2; D not resolved. The V gene's germline CDR1 is MNHEY and CDR2 SVGAGI. V dropped 0 bases and J dropped 1 base, with 6 bases sitting between them. This CDR3 has 14 residues. CDR3 DNA sequence: TGTGCCAGCAGTTACTCATGGGATAACTATGGCTACACCTTC. Its protein is CASSYSWDNYGYTF.

V usage is TRBV30 and J usage is TRBJ2-7; 7 bases line up with TRBD2. Germline-derived CDR1 and CDR2 are GTSNPN and SVGIG (reference sequence). V gave up 3 bases and J gave up 2 bases; unmatched junction bases: 7. This CDR3 is built from 14 residues. The DNA for the CDR3 is TGTGCCTGGAGGTTTAGCGGGCTAACCTACGAGCAGTACTTC. This gives the protein CAWRFSGLTYEQYF.

The rearrangement links TRBV7-2 to TRBJ1-1; the match to TRBD1 covers 7 bases. Per the germline V gene, CDR1 is SGHTA and CDR2 is FQGNSA. CDR3 size: 12 residues. Trimming took 4 bases from V and 6 from J; bases not matched to a gene: 2. CDR3 protein: CASSSDRAEAFF. The CDR3 DNA sequence: TGTGCCAGCAGCTCCGACAGGGCTGAAGCTTTCTTT.

The chain carries TRBV7-2 and TRBJ2-3; 8 bases are shared with TRBD2. After removal of 1 base from V and 7 bases from J, the junction contained 7 bases not matched to a gene. The CDR3 has 15 residues. Germline CDR1 is SGHTA and CDR2 is FQGNSA. This chain's CDR3 is CASSLGSGSSNTQYF. The CDR3 DNA reads as TGTGCCAGCAGCTTAGGAAGCGGGAGTTCTAATACGCAGTATTTT.

The chain uses TRBV4-3 and TRBJ2-3, with TRBD2 identical over 7 bases. V shed 5 bases, J shed 5 bases, and the junction held 10 bases outside the gene matches. Germline V gene sequence: CDR1 LGHNA, CDR2 YSLEER. This CDR3 spans 15 amino acids. CDR3 in DNA: TGCGCCAGCAGCGAGGGAGGGTATAGTATAGATACGCAGTATTTT. It encodes CASSEGGYSIDTQYF.